These T cell receptor beta chains were read from a single sample in a study of blood T cell repertoires in COVID-19. The protocol was immunoSEQ multiplex PCR, while the TCRdb copy is restricted to in-frame clones and leaves out a portion. This table has a few hundred thousand clones, approximately 84% appearing once. Sequencing input: PBMCs or T cells enriched from blood (not recorded which). The source of these receptors is a man aged 45-65 years who had recovered from COVID-19. CDR3s include the opening cysteine and the closing phenylalanine or tryptophan. D genes are given only for firm matches. A row's size may be missing; if present it is once, few, many or a size class.

d_gene: TRBD1
j_gene: TRBJ1-1
abundance: NA
v_gene: TRBV5-1
CDR3nt: TGCGCCAGCAAGGGACAGGGGGCTGACACTGAAGCTTTCTTT
CDR3aa: CASKGQGADTEAFF

d_gene: NA
j_gene: TRBJ2-5
abundance: once
v_gene: TRBV7-3
CDR3nt: TGTGCCAGCAGCGGGGGACGAGGCCGGGGCGGGATTATTTCAGAGACCCAGTACTTC
CDR3aa: CASSGGRGRGGIISETQYF

d_gene: NA
j_gene: TRBJ2-5
abundance: NA
v_gene: TRBV19
CDR3nt: TGTGCCAGTAGTATAGTATACGGGGGTCGAGAGACCCAGTACTTC
CDR3aa: CASSIVYGGRETQYF

d_gene: TRBD1
j_gene: TRBJ1-4
abundance: NA
v_gene: TRBV5-6
CDR3nt: TGTGCCAGCAGTTCGACCGGGACAGGGGGTCGTTCCAATGAAAAACTGTTTTTT
CDR3aa: CASSSTGTGGRSNEKLFF

d_gene: TRBD1
j_gene: TRBJ1-1
abundance: NA
v_gene: TRBV5-1
CDR3nt: TGCGCCAGCAGCTTTGGGACAGCGAACACTGAAGCTTTCTTT
CDR3aa: CASSFGTANTEAFF

d_gene: TRBD1
j_gene: TRBJ2-2
abundance: NA
v_gene: TRBV5-4
CDR3nt: TGTGCCAGCAGCTTTCCCGGACAGGAGTATGTCGGGGAGCTGTTTTTT
CDR3aa: CASSFPGQEYVGELFF

d_gene: TRBD2
j_gene: TRBJ2-7
abundance: NA
v_gene: TRBV11-3
CDR3nt: TGTGCCAGCAGCCCTCGGATGACTAGCGGCTACGAGCAGTACTTC
CDR3aa: CASSPRMTSGYEQYF

d_gene: TRBD1
j_gene: TRBJ1-5
abundance: NA
v_gene: TRBV2
CDR3nt: TGTGCCAGCCGTGCCGGGACAGGGGGCCGACAGCCCCAGCATTTT
CDR3aa: CASRAGTGGRQPQHF

d_gene: TRBD1
j_gene: TRBJ2-3
abundance: NA
v_gene: TRBV29-1
CDR3nt: TGCAGCGTTGAAGACCGGGACAGGTCCAGCACAGATACGCAGTATTTT
CDR3aa: CSVEDRDRSSTDTQYF

d_gene: TRBD1
j_gene: TRBJ2-5
abundance: few
v_gene: TRBV6-2/TRBV6-3
CDR3nt: TGTGCCAGCAGTTACCAGGGGGTTGGATTACAAGAGACCCAGTACTTC
CDR3aa: CASSYQGVGLQETQYF

d_gene: TRBD1
j_gene: TRBJ2-7
abundance: NA
v_gene: TRBV3-1/TRBV3-2
CDR3nt: TGTGCCAGCAGCCACAATTTGGACAGGGGCGAGCAGTACTTC
CDR3aa: CASSHNLDRGEQYF

d_gene: TRBD1
j_gene: TRBJ1-5
abundance: few
v_gene: TRBV5-1
CDR3nt: TGCGCCAGCAGCGCGACAGGGCGAGGCAATCAGCCCCAGCATTTT
CDR3aa: CASSATGRGNQPQHF

d_gene: TRBD2
j_gene: TRBJ2-2
abundance: NA
v_gene: TRBV5-1
CDR3nt: TGCGCCAGCCTACGGGATAGCGGGGGTAACACCGGGGAGCTGTTTTTT
CDR3aa: CASLRDSGGNTGELFF

d_gene: TRBD1
j_gene: TRBJ2-6
abundance: NA
v_gene: TRBV19
CDR3nt: TGTGCCAGTAGTAGCCGGACAGGGGGCCTCTCTGGGGCCAACGTCCTGACTTTC
CDR3aa: CASSSRTGGLSGANVLTF

d_gene: NA
j_gene: TRBJ2-3
abundance: NA
v_gene: TRBV5-6
CDR3nt: TGTGCCAGCAGCCTGCTCGGTAGCGTTGGAGATACGCAGTATTTT
CDR3aa: CASSLLGSVGDTQYF

d_gene: NA
j_gene: TRBJ2-5
abundance: NA
v_gene: TRBV5-5
CDR3nt: TGTGCCAGCAGCGTAAACAGGGTCCCCAGGGAGACCCAGTACTTC
CDR3aa: CASSVNRVPRETQYF

d_gene: TRBD1
j_gene: TRBJ2-4
abundance: NA
v_gene: TRBV3-1/TRBV3-2
CDR3nt: TGTGCCAGCACAGGGACAGGTAGTGGTTGGGCCAAAAACATTCAGTACTTC
CDR3aa: CASTGTGSGWAKNIQYF

d_gene: NA
j_gene: TRBJ1-1
abundance: once
v_gene: TRBV19
CDR3nt: TGTGCCAGTGCCCGGCGACTTGCGAACACTGAAGCTTTCTTT
CDR3aa: CASARRLANTEAFF

d_gene: NA
j_gene: TRBJ1-2
abundance: NA
v_gene: TRBV27
CDR3nt: TGTGCCAGCAGTCCGGAAGCGGACAGTTGGAACTATGGCTACACCTTC
CDR3aa: CASSPEADSWNYGYTF

d_gene: NA
j_gene: TRBJ1-5
abundance: NA
v_gene: TRBV6-2/TRBV6-3
CDR3nt: TGTGCCAGCAGTCCCGGGACTCTAGGAAGGCCCAATCAGCCCCAGCATTTT
CDR3aa: CASSPGTLGRPNQPQHF

d_gene: TRBD2
j_gene: TRBJ2-7
abundance: NA
v_gene: TRBV19
CDR3nt: TGTGCCAGTAGTATCGTGGGGGGGACTTACGAGCAGTACTTC
CDR3aa: CASSIVGGTYEQYF

d_gene: NA
j_gene: TRBJ2-7
abundance: NA
v_gene: TRBV12-5
CDR3nt: TGTGCTAGTGGTTTGTCCCGACTGAGCTACGAGCAGTACTTC
CDR3aa: CASGLSRLSYEQYF

d_gene: TRBD2
j_gene: TRBJ2-2
abundance: NA
v_gene: TRBV11-2
CDR3nt: TGTGCCCTGGGGGCGTGGCGGGGGGACACCGGGGAGCTGTTTTTT
CDR3aa: CALGAWRGDTGELFF

d_gene: NA
j_gene: TRBJ1-2
abundance: once
v_gene: TRBV7-9
CDR3nt: TGTGCCAGCAGCTTAGCGGGGGGGGATTTAACTCGCTACACCTTC
CDR3aa: CASSLAGGDLTRYTF

d_gene: NA
j_gene: TRBJ1-4
abundance: NA
v_gene: TRBV6-1
CDR3nt: TGTGCCAGCAGTGAAGGTGCGGAACTGTTTTTT
CDR3aa: CASSEGAELFF

d_gene: NA
j_gene: TRBJ2-1
abundance: once
v_gene: TRBV9
CDR3nt: TGTGCCAGCAGCGTAGTAACCGGGAGTCCCCGAAATGAGCAGTTCTTC
CDR3aa: CASSVVTGSPRNEQFF

d_gene: NA
j_gene: TRBJ1-3
abundance: NA
v_gene: TRBV10-3
CDR3nt: TGTGCCATCGGCGGGAATGTGGCGGTGGGGCAGGGCACCATATATTTT
CDR3aa: CAIGGNVAVGQGTIYF

d_gene: NA
j_gene: TRBJ1-1
abundance: NA
v_gene: TRBV6-4
CDR3nt: TGTGCCAGCAGTGATAAGAACACTGAAGCTTTCTTT
CDR3aa: CASSDKNTEAFF

d_gene: TRBD1
j_gene: TRBJ2-5
abundance: NA
v_gene: TRBV18
CDR3nt: TGTGCCAGCTCAGTAAGGACAGGGGGACAGGAGACCCAGTACTTC
CDR3aa: CASSVRTGGQETQYF

d_gene: TRBD1
j_gene: TRBJ2-1
abundance: NA
v_gene: TRBV6-5
CDR3nt: TGTGCCACTAGGACAGGGGGTTACAATGAGCAGTTCTTC
CDR3aa: CATRTGGYNEQFF

d_gene: TRBD1
j_gene: TRBJ2-5
abundance: NA
v_gene: TRBV27
CDR3nt: TGTGCCAGCAGTTTACGAGGGACAGCTTTTTACCAAGAGACCCAGTACTTC
CDR3aa: CASSLRGTAFYQETQYF

d_gene: NA
j_gene: TRBJ1-6
abundance: NA
v_gene: TRBV4-3
CDR3nt: TGCGCCAGCAGCGCAACGAAGGGGTTTAGGAATTCACCCCTCCACTTT
CDR3aa: CASSATKGFRNSPLHF

d_gene: NA
j_gene: TRBJ2-7
abundance: NA
v_gene: TRBV19
CDR3nt: TGTGCCAGTAGTTTAGGGACATCGGAGCAGTACTTC
CDR3aa: CASSLGTSEQYF

d_gene: TRBD1
j_gene: TRBJ2-7
abundance: NA
v_gene: TRBV4-3
CDR3nt: TGCGCCAGCAGCCAAGATCCGGGACAGGGACTCTACGAGCAGTACTTC
CDR3aa: CASSQDPGQGLYEQYF

d_gene: NA
j_gene: TRBJ2-7
abundance: NA
v_gene: TRBV7-9
CDR3nt: TGTGCCAGCAGCCCTGCCAGGGTGAACGAGCAGTACTTC
CDR3aa: CASSPARVNEQYF

d_gene: TRBD1
j_gene: TRBJ2-7
abundance: few
v_gene: TRBV11-2
CDR3nt: TGTGCCAGCAGCTTAGAGCCGACAGGGGTAGAGCAGTACTTC
CDR3aa: CASSLEPTGVEQYF

d_gene: NA
j_gene: TRBJ2-7
abundance: NA
v_gene: TRBV12-3/TRBV12-4
CDR3nt: TGTGCCAGCAGCCTCGCGGTAGGAGAGCAGTACTTC
CDR3aa: CASSLAVGEQYF

d_gene: NA
j_gene: TRBJ2-1
abundance: NA
v_gene: TRBV5-4
CDR3nt: TGTGCCAGCAGCCCCGCGCAGGACTCCTACAATGAGCAGTTCTTC
CDR3aa: CASSPAQDSYNEQFF

d_gene: TRBD1
j_gene: TRBJ2-3
abundance: NA
v_gene: TRBV11-1
CDR3nt: TGTGCCAGCAGCATCCGGGACAGGGGTACGCAGTATTTT
CDR3aa: CASSIRDRGTQYF

d_gene: NA
j_gene: TRBJ1-2
abundance: NA
v_gene: TRBV6-5
CDR3nt: TGTGCCAGCAGTTACGACAGCCGTGTCGACTATGGCTACACCTTC
CDR3aa: CASSYDSRVDYGYTF

d_gene: TRBD1
j_gene: TRBJ2-5
abundance: NA
v_gene: TRBV30
CDR3nt: TGTGCCTGGAGTGCGAACGGACAGGGCTGGGAGACCCAGTACTTC
CDR3aa: CAWSANGQGWETQYF

d_gene: NA
j_gene: TRBJ2-7
abundance: NA
v_gene: TRBV30
CDR3nt: TGTGCCTGGAGTGTAGGTAGACATCATCTCGAGCAGTACTTC
CDR3aa: CAWSVGRHHLEQYF

d_gene: NA
j_gene: TRBJ2-6
abundance: NA
v_gene: TRBV29-1
CDR3nt: TGCAGCGTGGCAAGCTCTGGGGCCAACGTCCTGACTTTC
CDR3aa: CSVASSGANVLTF

d_gene: TRBD2
j_gene: TRBJ2-7
abundance: NA
v_gene: TRBV18
CDR3nt: TGTGCCAGCCATTATTCCCGGGGGGAGATATACGAGCAGTACTTC
CDR3aa: CASHYSRGEIYEQYF

d_gene: NA
j_gene: TRBJ1-4
abundance: NA
v_gene: TRBV9
CDR3nt: TGTGCCAGCAGCCCGCGGGGCCAAGATGAAAAACTGTTTTTT
CDR3aa: CASSPRGQDEKLFF

d_gene: NA
j_gene: TRBJ2-1
abundance: NA
v_gene: TRBV5-1
CDR3nt: TGCGCCAGCAGCAGTCAGAATGAGCAGTTCTTC
CDR3aa: CASSSQNEQFF

d_gene: NA
j_gene: TRBJ1-3
abundance: NA
v_gene: TRBV6-5
CDR3nt: TGTGCCAGCAGTAGACAGGCCGAATCCCATATATATTTT
CDR3aa: CASSRQAESHIYF

d_gene: NA
j_gene: TRBJ1-2
abundance: NA
v_gene: TRBV20-1
CDR3nt: TGCAGTGCTCAGGAGGAAGGCTACACCTTC
CDR3aa: CSAQEEGYTF

d_gene: NA
j_gene: TRBJ2-2
abundance: once
v_gene: TRBV9
CDR3nt: TGTGCCAGCGCAGAACTAGCCGAGGCCGGGGAGCTGTTTTTT
CDR3aa: CASAELAEAGELFF

d_gene: NA
j_gene: TRBJ1-4
abundance: NA
v_gene: TRBV7-9
CDR3nt: TGTGCCAGCAGCTTAGGACATGGGGGGGTTAATGAAAAACTGTTTTTT
CDR3aa: CASSLGHGGVNEKLFF

d_gene: NA
j_gene: TRBJ1-1
abundance: few
v_gene: TRBV5-1
CDR3nt: TGCGCCAGCAGCAACGGATTGCCCGGAGAGGGCACTGAAGCTTTCTTT
CDR3aa: CASSNGLPGEGTEAFF

d_gene: TRBD1
j_gene: TRBJ2-2
abundance: few
v_gene: TRBV5-1
CDR3nt: TGCGCCAGCAGAGACAGGGGTTGGACCGGGGAGCTGTTTTTT
CDR3aa: CASRDRGWTGELFF